This TCR beta chain was observed in a study of T cell repertoires in cytomegalovirus infection. TCRdb fed the reads into MiXCR, producing one record per CDR3 protein. This table has some 350,000 distinct CDR3 sequences, roughly 18% appearing once. This clonotype was detected a few times. The clonotype comes from a human donor in good health (CMV status not recorded). Some clones in this sample may be carry-over from other donors' samples. The sample was PBMCs.

This chain's CDR3 is CAISAVGGNTIYF. As DNA, the CDR3 is TGTGCCATCAGTGCGGTAGGGGGAAACACCATATATTTT. The rearrangement uses TRBV10-3 and TRBJ1-3; D not resolved. The CDR3 is made up of 13 amino acids. CDR1 and CDR2 (germline): ENHRY, SYGVKD. Trimming cost V 4 bases and J 4 bases, with 8 bases left between them.